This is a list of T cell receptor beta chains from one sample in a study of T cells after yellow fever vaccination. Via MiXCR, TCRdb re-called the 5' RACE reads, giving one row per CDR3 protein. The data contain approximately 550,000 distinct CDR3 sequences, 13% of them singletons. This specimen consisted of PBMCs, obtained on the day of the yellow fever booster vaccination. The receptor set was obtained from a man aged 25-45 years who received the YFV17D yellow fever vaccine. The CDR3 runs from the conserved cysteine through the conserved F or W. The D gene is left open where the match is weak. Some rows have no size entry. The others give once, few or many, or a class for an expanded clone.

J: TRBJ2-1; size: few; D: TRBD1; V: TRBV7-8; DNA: TGTGCCAGCAGCACTAAGGGCAGGGGGCTCTACAATGAGCAGTTCTTC; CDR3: CASSTKGRGLYNEQFF
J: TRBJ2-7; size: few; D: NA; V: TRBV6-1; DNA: TGTGCCAGCGCAGCTAGGGAGAGCTCCTACGAGCAGTACTTC; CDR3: CASAARESSYEQYF
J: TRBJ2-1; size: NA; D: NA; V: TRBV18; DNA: TGTGCCAGCGCCCCCGCGCCAGGGCGGAATGAGCAGTTCTTC; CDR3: CASAPAPGRNEQFF
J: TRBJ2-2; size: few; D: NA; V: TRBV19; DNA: TGTGCCAGTAGTATCATGAGTAACACCGGGGAGCTGTTTTTT; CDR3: CASSIMSNTGELFF
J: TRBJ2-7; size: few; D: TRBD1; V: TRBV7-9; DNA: TGTGCCAGCACCCCCAAATGGGGGACAGGAGCCTCCTACGAGCAGTACTTC; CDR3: CASTPKWGTGASYEQYF
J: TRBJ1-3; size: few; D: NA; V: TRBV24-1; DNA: TGTGCCACCAGAGATTCCGCGTCGGACACCATATATTTT; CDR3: CATRDSASDTIYF
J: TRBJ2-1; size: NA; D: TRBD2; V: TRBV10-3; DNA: TGTGCCATCAGTGAGAGGACTAGCGGGTCCTACAATGAGCAGTTCTTC; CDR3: CAISERTSGSYNEQFF
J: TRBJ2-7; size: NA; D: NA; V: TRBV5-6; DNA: TGTGCCAGCTGGGGGCGGGGTGACGAGCAGTACTTC; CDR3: CASWGRGDEQYF
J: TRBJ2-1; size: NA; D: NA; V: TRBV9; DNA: TGTGCCAGCAGCGTAGTCGGGAAAAATGAGCAGTTCTTC; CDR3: CASSVVGKNEQFF
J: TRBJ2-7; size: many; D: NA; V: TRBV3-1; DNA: TGTGCCAGCAGCCAAGTCTCCGGGTACGAGCAGTACTTC; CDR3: CASSQVSGYEQYF
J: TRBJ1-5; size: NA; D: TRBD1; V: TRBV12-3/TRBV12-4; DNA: TGTGCCAGCAGATGGGGACAGGCCACAAATCAGCCCCAGCATTTT; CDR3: CASRWGQATNQPQHF